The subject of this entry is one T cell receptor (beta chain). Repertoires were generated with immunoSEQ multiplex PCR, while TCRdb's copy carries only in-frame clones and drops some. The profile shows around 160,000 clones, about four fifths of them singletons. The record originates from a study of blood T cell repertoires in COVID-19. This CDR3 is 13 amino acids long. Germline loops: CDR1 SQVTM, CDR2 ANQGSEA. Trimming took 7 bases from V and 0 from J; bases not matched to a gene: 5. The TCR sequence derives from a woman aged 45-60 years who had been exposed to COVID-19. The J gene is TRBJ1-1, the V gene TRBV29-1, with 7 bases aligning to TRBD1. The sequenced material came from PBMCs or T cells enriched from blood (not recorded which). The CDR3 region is CSGLQGMNTEAFF. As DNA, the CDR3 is TGCAGCGGCTTACAGGGGATGAACACTGAAGCTTTCTTT.